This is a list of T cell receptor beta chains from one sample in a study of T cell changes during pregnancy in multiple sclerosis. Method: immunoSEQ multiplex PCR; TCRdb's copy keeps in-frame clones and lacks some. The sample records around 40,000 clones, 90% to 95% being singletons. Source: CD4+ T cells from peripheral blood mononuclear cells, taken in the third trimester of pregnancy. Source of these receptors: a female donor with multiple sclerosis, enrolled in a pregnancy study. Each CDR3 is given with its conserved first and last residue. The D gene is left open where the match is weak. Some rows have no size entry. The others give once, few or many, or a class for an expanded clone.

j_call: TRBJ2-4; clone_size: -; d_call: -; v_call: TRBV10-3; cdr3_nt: TGTGCCAGCAGTAGGGACGGTGGAGGGGTAAACATTCAGTACTTC; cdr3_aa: CASSRDGGGVNIQYF
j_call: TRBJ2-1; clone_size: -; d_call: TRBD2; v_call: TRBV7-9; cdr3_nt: TGTGCCAGCAGCTTAGCTCAGCGGGGTGCCTACAATGAGCAGTTCTTC; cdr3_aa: CASSLAQRGAYNEQFF
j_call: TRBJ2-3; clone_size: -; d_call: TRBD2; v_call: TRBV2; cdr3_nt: TGTGCCAGCAGGCCCCGACTAGCGGGAAGGACAGATACGCAGTATTTT; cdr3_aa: CASRPRLAGRTDTQYF
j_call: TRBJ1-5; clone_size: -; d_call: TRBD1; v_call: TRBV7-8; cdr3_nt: TGTGCCAGCAGCTCACGGGACAGGGTGAGCAATCAGCCCCAGCATTTT; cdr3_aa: CASSSRDRVSNQPQHF
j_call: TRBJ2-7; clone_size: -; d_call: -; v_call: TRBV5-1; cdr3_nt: TGCGCCAGCAGCTTGGGACAGGCTGCCTACGAGCAGTACTTC; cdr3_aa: CASSLGQAAYEQYF
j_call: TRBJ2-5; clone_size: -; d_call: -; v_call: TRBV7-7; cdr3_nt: TGTGCCAGCAGAGACCCCGAGGGGGTGAAGACGGAGACCCAGTACTTC; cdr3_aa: CASRDPEGVKTETQYF
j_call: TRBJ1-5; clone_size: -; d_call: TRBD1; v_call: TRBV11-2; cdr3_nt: TGTGCCAGCAGCTTAACAGGGGCTAGCAATCAGCCCCAGCATTTT; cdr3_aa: CASSLTGASNQPQHF
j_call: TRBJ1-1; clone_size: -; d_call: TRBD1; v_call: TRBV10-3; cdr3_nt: TGTGCCATCAGTGAGTCAACAGGGGGTGTAGCTTTCTTT; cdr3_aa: CAISESTGGVAFF
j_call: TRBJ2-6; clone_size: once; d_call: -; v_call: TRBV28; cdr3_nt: TGTGCCAGCAGTTTAGGAGGTTACGGGGCCAACGTCCTGACTTTC; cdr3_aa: CASSLGGYGANVLTF
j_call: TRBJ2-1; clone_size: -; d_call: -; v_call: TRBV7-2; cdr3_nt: TGTGCCACCCAGGCAGGTCCTCTCTACAATGAGCAGTTCTTC; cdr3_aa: CATQAGPLYNEQFF
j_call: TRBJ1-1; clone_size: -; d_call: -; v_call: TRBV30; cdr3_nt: TGTGCCTGGAAGGTGGGCGGGGGATTAGAAGCTTTCTTT; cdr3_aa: CAWKVGGGLEAFF
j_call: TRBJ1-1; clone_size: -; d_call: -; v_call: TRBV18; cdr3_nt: TGTGCCAGCTCACCACTGGGGGCTATGAACACTGAAGCTTTCTTT; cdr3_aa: CASSPLGAMNTEAFF
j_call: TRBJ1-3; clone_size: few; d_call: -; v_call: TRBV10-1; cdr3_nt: TGCGCCAGCAGTGAATCGGGCTCTGGAAACACCATATATTTT; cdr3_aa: CASSESGSGNTIYF
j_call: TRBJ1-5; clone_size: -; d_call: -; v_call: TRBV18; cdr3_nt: TGTGCCAGCTCACCACTGGGTGCGGGACAGCCCCAGCATTTT; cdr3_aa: CASSPLGAGQPQHF
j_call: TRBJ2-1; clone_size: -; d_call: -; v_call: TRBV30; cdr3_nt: TGTGCCTGGAGTCCGGGACAAATTTACAATGAGCAGTTCTTC; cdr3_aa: CAWSPGQIYNEQFF
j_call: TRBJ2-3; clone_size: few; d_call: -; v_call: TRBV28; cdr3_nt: TGTGCCGGGCGACGGGCCCGGGACACAGATACGCAGTATTTT; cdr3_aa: CAGRRARDTDTQYF
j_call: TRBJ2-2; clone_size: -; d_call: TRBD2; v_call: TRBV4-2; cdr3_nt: TGTGCCAGCAGCCCCGTTACTAGCGACACCGGGGAGCTGTTTTTT; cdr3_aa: CASSPVTSDTGELFF
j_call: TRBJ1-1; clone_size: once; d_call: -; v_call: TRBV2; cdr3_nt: TGTGCCAGCAGTGTACAGGGTAACACTGAAGCTTTCTTT; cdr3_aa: CASSVQGNTEAFF
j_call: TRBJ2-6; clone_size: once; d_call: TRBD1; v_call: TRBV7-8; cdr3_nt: TGTGCCAGCAGCCTAGGGACAGGGGTAGCTGGGGCCAACGTCCTGACTTTC; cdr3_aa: CASSLGTGVAGANVLTF
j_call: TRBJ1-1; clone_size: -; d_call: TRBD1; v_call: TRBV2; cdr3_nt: TGTGCCAGCGTTCGGACAGGGATAGGCATGAACACTGAAGCTTTCTTT; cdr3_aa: CASVRTGIGMNTEAFF
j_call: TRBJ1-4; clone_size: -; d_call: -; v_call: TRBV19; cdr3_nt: TGTGCCAGTAGTATCAAGAAGCGGCGACCTAATGAAAAACTGTTTTTT; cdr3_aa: CASSIKKRRPNEKLFF
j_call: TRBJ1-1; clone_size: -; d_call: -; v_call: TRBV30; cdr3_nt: TGTGCCTGGACCCCAGGTAGGTCGAACACTGAAGCTTTCTTT; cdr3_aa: CAWTPGRSNTEAFF
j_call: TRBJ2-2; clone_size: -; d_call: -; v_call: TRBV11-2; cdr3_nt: TGTGCCAGCAGCTTAAGAACGGCAGGGGGAGGCGGGGAGCTGTTTTTT; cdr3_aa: CASSLRTAGGGGELFF
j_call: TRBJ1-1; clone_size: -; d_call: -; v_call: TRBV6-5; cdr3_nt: TGTGCCATCAGACTTAAGATGAACACTGAAGCTTTCTTT; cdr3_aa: CAIRLKMNTEAFF
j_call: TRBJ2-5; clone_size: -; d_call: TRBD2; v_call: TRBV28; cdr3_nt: TGTGCCAGCAGTCCAGCGGGAGGACTGAAAGAGACCCAGTACTTC; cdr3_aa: CASSPAGGLKETQYF
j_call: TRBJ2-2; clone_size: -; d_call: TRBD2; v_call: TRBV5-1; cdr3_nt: TGCGCCAGCAGCTGGGGCCTCCTAGCGGGAATTTCCCCGAACACCGGGGAGCTGTTTTTT; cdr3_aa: CASSWGLLAGISPNTGELFF
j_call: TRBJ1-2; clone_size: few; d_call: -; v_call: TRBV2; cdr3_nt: TGTGCCAGCAGTGAGGGACTGGGGGAAAGCTACACCTTC; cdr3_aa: CASSEGLGESYTF
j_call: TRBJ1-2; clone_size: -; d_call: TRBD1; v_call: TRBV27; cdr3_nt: TGTGCCAGCAGTTTAAGCCCCGGGACAGGGTATAACTATGGCTACACCTTC; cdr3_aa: CASSLSPGTGYNYGYTF
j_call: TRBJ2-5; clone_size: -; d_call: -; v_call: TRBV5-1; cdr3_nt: TGCGCCAGCAGCTTGGGTCAGGGCCAAGAGACCCAGTACTTC; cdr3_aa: CASSLGQGQETQYF
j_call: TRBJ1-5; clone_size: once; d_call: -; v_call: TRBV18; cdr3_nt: TGTGCCAGCTCACCACAGGGGTTTTTAGGCCAGCCCCAGCATTTT; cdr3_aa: CASSPQGFLGQPQHF
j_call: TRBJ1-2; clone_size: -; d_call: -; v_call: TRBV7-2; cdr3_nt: TGTGCCAGCAGCTTAGGACAGTTAAACTATGGCTACACCTTC; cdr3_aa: CASSLGQLNYGYTF
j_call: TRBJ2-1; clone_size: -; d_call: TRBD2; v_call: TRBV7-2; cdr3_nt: TGTGCCAGCAGTCCCGGGGGACTAGCGGGGGGGCCAAATGAGCAGTTCTTC; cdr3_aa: CASSPGGLAGGPNEQFF
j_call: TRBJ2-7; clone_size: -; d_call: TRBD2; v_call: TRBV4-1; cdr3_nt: TGCGCCAGCAGCCAAGATCTGACTAGCGGGTTCTACGAGCAGTACTTC; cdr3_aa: CASSQDLTSGFYEQYF
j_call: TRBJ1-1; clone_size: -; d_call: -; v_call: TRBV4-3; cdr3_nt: TGCGCCAGCAGCTCGGGACAACAGAACACTGAAGCTTTCTTT; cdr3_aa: CASSSGQQNTEAFF
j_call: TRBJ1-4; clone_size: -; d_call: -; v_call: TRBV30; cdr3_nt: TGTGCCTGGAGAAGCGAAGAAAAACTGTTTTTT; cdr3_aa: CAWRSEEKLFF
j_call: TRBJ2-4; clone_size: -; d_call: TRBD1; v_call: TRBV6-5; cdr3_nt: TGTGCCAGCAGTCCTTGGACAGGGTACGGCATTCAGTACTTC; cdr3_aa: CASSPWTGYGIQYF
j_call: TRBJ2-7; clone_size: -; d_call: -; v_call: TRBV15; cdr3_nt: TGTGCCACCAGCAGAGGGCGGGCTGATAAGCAGTACTTC; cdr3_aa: CATSRGRADKQYF
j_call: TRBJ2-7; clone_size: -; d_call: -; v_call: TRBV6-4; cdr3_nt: TGTGCCAGCAGATCGAACTACGCCGGGATCCCCTACGAGCAGTACTTC; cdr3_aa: CASRSNYAGIPYEQYF
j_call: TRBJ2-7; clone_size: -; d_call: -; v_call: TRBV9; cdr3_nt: TGTGCCAGCAGCCCCAGGTCTCAGTCCTACGAGCAGTACTTC; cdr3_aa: CASSPRSQSYEQYF
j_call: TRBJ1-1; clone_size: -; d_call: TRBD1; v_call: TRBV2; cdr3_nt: TGTGCCAGCAGGGGGGGACAGGGGAACACTGAAGCTTTCTTT; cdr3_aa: CASRGGQGNTEAFF
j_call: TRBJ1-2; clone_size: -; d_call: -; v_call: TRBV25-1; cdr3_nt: TGTGCCAGCAGTGAAGGCAGGGGAAACTATGGCTACACCTTC; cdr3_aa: CASSEGRGNYGYTF
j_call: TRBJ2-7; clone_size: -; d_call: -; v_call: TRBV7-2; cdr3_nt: TGTGCCAGCAGCCCCGGTCCATACGAGCAGTACTTC; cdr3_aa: CASSPGPYEQYF
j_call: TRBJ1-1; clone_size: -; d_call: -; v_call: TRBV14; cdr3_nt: TGTGCCAGCAGCCCTCCGGGAGGGGTTTTTAACACTGAAGCTTTCTTT; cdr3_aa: CASSPPGGVFNTEAFF
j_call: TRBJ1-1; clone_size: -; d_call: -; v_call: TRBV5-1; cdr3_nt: TGCGCCAGCAGCTTAGCATGGAGCATGAACACTGAAGCTTTCTTT; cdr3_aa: CASSLAWSMNTEAFF
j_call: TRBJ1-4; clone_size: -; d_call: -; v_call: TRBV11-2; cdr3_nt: TGTGCCAGCAGCTTAGGACAGTTTTGGGTTGGAGAAAAACTGTTTTTT; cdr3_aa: CASSLGQFWVGEKLFF
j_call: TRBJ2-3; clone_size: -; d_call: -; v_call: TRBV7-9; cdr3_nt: TGTGCCAGCGCACTTAGCACAGATACGCAGTATTTT; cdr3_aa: CASALSTDTQYF
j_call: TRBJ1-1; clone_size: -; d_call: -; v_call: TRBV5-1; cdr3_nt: TGCGCCAGCAGCTTGGCCGGGGGAGGCGTGAACACTGAAGCTTTCTTT; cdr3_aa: CASSLAGGGVNTEAFF
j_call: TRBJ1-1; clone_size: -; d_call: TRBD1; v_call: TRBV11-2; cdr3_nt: TGTGCCAGCAGCCTCCTGGACAGGGGGAACACTGAAGCTTTCTTT; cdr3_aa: CASSLLDRGNTEAFF